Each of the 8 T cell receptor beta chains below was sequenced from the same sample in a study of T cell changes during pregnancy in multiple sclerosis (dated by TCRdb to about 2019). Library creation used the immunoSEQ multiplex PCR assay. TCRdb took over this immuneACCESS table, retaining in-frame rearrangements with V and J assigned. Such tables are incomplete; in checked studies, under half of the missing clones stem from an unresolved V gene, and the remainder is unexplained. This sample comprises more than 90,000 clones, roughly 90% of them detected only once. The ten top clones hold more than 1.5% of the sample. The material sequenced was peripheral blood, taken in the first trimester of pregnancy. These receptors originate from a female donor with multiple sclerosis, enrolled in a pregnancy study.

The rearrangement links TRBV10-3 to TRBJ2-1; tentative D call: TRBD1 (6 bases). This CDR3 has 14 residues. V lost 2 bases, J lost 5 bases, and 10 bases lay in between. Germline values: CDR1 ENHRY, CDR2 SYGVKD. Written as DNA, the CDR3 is TGTGCCATCAGTGAGAGGGGGAAGGACAATGAGCAGTTCTTC. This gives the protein CAISERGKDNEQFF.

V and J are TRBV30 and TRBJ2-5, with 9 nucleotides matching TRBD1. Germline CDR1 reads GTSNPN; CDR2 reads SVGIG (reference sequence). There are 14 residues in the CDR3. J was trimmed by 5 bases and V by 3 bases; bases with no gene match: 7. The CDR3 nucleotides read TGTGCCTGGAGCCCAGGACAGGGGATGGAGACCCAGTACTTC. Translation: CAWSPGQGMETQYF.

The CDR3 DNA reads TGTGCCAGCAGCTCGGACATCTATGGCTACACCTTC. It yields the protein CASSSDIYGYTF. This chain uses TRBV5-4 with TRBJ1-2, with D possibly TRBD1 on 5 matching bases. This CDR3 spans 12 amino acids. The V end lost 3 bases, the J end lost 4 bases, and 7 bases lay between the germline ends. Germline V CDR1 and CDR2: SGHNT, YYREEE (reference sequence).

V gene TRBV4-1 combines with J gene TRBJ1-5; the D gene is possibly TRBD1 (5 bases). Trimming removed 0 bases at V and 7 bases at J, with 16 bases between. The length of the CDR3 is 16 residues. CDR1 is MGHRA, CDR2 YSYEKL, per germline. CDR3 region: CASSQELGLGVQPQHF. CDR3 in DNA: TGCGCCAGCAGCCAAGAATTGGGACTGGGGGTGCAGCCCCAGCATTTT.

The CDR3, as DNA: TGTGCCAGCAGCTTAGGGCAGAGCACAGATACGCAGTATTTT. It specifies CASSLGQSTDTQYF. The chain carries TRBV7-9 and TRBJ2-3; D gene uncertain. V lost 1 base, J lost 0 bases, and 5 bases lay in between. The CDR3 runs to 14 residues. CDR1 and CDR2 from the germline V gene are SEHNR and FQNEAQ (reference sequence). Combining the CDR3 with reference TRBV7-9 and TRBJ2-3 gives the whole variable domain DTGVSQNPRHKITKRGQNVTFRCDPISEHNRLYWYRQTLGQGPEFLTYFQNEAQLEKSRLLSDRFSAERPKGSFSTLEIQRTEQGDSAMYLCASSLGQSTDTQYFGPGTRLTVL.

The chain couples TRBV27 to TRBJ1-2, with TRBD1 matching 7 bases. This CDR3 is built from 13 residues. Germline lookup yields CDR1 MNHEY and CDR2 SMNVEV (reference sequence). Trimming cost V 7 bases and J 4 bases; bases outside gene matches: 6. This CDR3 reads CASTQRQGYGYTF. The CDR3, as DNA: TGTGCCAGCACCCAACGACAGGGCTATGGCTACACCTTC.

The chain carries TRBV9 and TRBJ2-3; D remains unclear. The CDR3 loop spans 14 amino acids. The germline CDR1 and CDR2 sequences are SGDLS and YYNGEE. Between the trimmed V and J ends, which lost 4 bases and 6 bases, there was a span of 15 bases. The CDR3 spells CASSLRPGSDTQYF. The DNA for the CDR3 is TGTGCCAGCAGCCTCCGACCCGGGTCGGATACGCAGTATTTT.

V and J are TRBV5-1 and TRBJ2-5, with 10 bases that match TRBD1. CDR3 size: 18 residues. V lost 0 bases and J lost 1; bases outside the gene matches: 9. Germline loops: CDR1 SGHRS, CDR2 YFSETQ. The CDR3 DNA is TGCGCCAGCAGCTTGGGACAGGGGGCCTCTTTCTTCCAAGAGACCCAGTACTTC. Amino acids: CASSLGQGASFFQETQYF.